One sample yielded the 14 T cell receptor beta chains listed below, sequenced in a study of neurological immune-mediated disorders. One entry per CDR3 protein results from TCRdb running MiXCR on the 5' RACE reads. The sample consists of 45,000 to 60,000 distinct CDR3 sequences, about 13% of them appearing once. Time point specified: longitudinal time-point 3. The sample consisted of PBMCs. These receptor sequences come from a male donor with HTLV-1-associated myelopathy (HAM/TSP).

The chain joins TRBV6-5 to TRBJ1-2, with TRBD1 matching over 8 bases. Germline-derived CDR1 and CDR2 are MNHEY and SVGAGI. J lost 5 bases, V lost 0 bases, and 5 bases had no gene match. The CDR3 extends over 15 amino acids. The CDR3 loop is CASSYSMGQAYGYTF. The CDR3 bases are TGTGCCAGCAGTTACTCGATGGGACAGGCTTATGGCTACACCTTC.

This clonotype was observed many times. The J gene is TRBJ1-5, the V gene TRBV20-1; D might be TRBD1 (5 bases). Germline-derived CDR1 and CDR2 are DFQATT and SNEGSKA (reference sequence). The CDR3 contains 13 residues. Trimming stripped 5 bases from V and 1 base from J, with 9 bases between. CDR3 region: CSAGTGSNQPQHF. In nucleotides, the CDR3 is TGCAGTGCTGGCACAGGAAGCAATCAGCCCCAGCATTTT.

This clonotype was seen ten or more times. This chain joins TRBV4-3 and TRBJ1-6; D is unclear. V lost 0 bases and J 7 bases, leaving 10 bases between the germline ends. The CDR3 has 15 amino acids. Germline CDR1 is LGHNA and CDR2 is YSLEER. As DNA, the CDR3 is TGCGCCAGCAGCCAAGAACCCGATGCCAATTCACCCCTCCACTTT. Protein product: CASSQEPDANSPLHF.

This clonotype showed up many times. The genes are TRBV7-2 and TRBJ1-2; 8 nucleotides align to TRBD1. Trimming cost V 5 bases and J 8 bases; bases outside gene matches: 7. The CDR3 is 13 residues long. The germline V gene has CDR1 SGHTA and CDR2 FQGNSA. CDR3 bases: TGTGCCAGCAGCCTCGACAGGGGAGGAGGCTACACCTTC. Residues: CASSLDRGGGYTF.

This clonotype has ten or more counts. The CDR3: CASSFGHPSGANVLTF. The CDR3 DNA reads TGCGCCAGCAGCTTTGGACATCCCTCTGGGGCCAACGTCCTGACTTTC. The V call is TRBV5-1, the J call TRBJ2-6, with D maybe TRBD1 (5 bases). The CDR3 runs to 16 residues. Germline CDR1 is SGHRS and CDR2 is YFSETQ. The V and J ends lost 2 bases and 0 bases respectively, with 9 bases between them. Full variable domain (rest looked up from reference TRBV5-1 and TRBJ2-6): KAGVTQTPRYLIKTRGQQVTLSCSPISGHRSVSWYQQTPGQGLQFLFEYFSETQRNKGNFPGRFSGRQFSNSRSEMNVSTLELGDSALYLCASSFGHPSGANVLTFGAGSRLTVL.

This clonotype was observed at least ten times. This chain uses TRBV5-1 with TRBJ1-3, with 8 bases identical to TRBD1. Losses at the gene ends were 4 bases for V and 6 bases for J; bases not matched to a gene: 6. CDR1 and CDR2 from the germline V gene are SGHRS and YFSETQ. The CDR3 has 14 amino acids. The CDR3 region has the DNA TGCGCCAGCAGCGCGGGACAGGTAGCAAACACCATATATTTT. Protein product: CASSAGQVANTIYF.

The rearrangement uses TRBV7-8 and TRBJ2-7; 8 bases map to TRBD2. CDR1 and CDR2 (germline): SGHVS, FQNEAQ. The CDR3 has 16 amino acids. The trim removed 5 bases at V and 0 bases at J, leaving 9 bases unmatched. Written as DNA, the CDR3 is TGTGCCAGCAGCCCCTTTAGCGGGGAGATCTCCTACGAGCAGTACTTC. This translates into CASSPFSGEISYEQYF.

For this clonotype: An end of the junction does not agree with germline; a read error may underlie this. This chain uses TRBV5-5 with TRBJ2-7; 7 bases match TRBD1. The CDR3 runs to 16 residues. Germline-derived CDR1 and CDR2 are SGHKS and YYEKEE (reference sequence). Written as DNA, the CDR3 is TGTGCCAGCAGCTTCGATGGGACAGCGAGGGCCTACGAGCAATACTTC. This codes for CASSFDGTARAYEQYF.

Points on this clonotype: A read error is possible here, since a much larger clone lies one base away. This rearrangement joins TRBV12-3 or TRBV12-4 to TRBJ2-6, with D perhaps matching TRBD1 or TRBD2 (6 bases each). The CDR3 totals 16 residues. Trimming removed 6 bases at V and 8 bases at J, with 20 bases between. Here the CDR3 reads CASRKGGLRETNVLTF. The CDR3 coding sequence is TGTGCCAGCAGAAAGGGGGGCCTCAGGGAGACCAACGTCCTGACTTTC.

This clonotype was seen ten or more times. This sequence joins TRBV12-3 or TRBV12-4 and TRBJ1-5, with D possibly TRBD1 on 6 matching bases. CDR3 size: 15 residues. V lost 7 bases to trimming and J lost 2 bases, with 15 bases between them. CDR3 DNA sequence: TGTGCCAGCACTAACAGGGCCGGGGGCAATCAGCCCCAGCATTTT. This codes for CASTNRAGGNQPQHF.

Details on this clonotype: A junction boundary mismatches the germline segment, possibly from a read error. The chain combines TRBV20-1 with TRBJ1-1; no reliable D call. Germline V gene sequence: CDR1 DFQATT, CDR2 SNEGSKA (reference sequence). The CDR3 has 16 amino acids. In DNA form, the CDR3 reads TGCAGTACTAGAGATGCAACAGCGGCGGCCCACACTGAAGCTTTCTTT. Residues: CSTRDATAAAHTEAFF.

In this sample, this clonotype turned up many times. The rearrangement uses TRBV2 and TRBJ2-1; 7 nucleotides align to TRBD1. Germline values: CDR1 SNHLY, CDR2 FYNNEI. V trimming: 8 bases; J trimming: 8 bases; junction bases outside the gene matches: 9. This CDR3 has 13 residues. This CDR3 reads CASQANRGYEQFF. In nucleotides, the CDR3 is TGTGCCAGCCAGGCAAACAGGGGTTATGAGCAGTTCTTC.

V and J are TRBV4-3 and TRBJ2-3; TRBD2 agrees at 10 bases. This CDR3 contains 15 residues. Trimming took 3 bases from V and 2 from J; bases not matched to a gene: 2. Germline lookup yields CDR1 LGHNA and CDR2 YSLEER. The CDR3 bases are TGCGCCAGCAGCCAGGGACTAGCGACCACAGATACGCAGTATTTT. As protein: CASSQGLATTDTQYF.

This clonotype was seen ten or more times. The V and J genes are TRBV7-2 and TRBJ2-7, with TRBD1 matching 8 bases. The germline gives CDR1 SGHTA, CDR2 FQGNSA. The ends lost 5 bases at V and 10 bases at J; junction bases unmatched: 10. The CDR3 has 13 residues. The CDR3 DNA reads TGTGCCAGCAGCCGGGACAGGATTAATGCCCAGTACTTC. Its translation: CASSRDRINAQYF.